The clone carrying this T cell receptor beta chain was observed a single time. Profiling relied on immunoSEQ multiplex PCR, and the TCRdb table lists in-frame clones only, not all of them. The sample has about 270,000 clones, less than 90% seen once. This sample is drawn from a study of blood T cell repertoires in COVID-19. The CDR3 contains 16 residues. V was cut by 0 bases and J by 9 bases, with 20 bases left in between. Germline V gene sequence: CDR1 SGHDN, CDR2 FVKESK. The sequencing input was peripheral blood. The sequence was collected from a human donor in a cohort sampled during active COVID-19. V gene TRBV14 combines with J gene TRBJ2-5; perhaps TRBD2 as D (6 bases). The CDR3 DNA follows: TGTGCCAGCAGCCAAGATCTACCCGCATTGGGGGAGGCCCAGTACTTC. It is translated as CASSQDLPALGEAQYF.